Reported below is one TCR beta chain. No antigen is known for it. The sample comes from a study of post-analysis software for immune sequencing data. About the research overall: Patients had relapsing-remitting, secondary progressive or progressive-relapsing multiple sclerosis; some lacked subtype.

Unique molecular identifiers tagged the TCR beta cDNA libraries. When roughly 0.9 to 10 million T cells were used, they gave around 500,000 cDNA molecules. TCRdb reanalysed the PCR reads using MiXCR and keeps one entry per CDR3 protein. This sample has a few hundred thousand distinct CDR3 sequences; roughly 38% occur once, and the top ten carry 13%. The V gene end was trimmed by 2 bases and the J gene end by 0 bases; junction bases not matched to a gene: 6. The V gene's germline CDR1 is KGHSH and CDR2 LQKENI. The CDR3 has 16 residues. Study observations and caveats: Patients carried roughly 5 TRBV segments more frequently than controls did, and TRBV5-6, TRBV5-1 and TRBV20-1 were among them. Multiple sclerosis patients had significantly lower normalized Chao1 diversity than controls. Strong co-clustering by F measure was evident for samples that had been prepared in the same batch.

This clonotype was sampled from a girl aged 5-17 years with multiple sclerosis. The sequenced sample was blood. This sequence joins TRBV18 and TRBJ1-2; 7 nucleotides agree with TRBD1. The CDR3 nucleotides are TGTGCCAGCTCACCAAACGACAGGGTGGCTAACTATGGCTACACCTTC. Protein: CASSPNDRVANYGYTF.